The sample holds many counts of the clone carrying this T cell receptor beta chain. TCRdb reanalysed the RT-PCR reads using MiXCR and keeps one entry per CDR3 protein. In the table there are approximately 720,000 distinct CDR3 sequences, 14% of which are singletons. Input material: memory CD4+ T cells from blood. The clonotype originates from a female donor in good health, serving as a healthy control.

In DNA form, the CDR3 reads TGTGCCAGCAGTTGGACAGGGGATGGCTACACCTTC. Translated, it gives CASSWTGDGYTF. This rearrangement joins TRBV12-3 or TRBV12-4 to TRBJ1-2; 9 bases match TRBD1. The CDR3 runs to 12 residues. The J segment lost 6 bases and the V segment lost 4 bases, leaving 0 bases of the junction unmatched.